Sequencing of this T cell receptor beta chain was carried out in a study of vaccination and CD4 T cells after COVID-19. About the study: Post-vaccination specimens were collected at a median of roughly 65 days following dose two (range 14 to 241). Stimuli were overlapping spike peptide pools of SARS-CoV-2 and three common cold coronaviruses (HCoV-NL63, HCoV-OC43, HCoV-229E). Some control cultures received a CEFX pool, which served as the positive control. Others received an HIV-1 Nef pool or no peptide.

Sequenced with the Oncomine TCR Beta short-read assay was DNA taken from cultured CD4+ T cells. TCRdb itself ran the PCR reads through MiXCR, one entry per CDR3 protein. The sample contains about 9,600 distinct CDR3 sequences, around 30% of which appear only once. A remark on this clonotype: The target antigen is unknown.

The CDR3 loop spans 17 amino acids. Between the trimmed V and J ends, which lost 2 bases and 2 bases, there was a span of 19 bases. Germline-derived CDR1 and CDR2 are SGHDT and YYEEEE. Treatment: roughly 11-day PBMC culture with coronavirus spike peptide pools or control peptides (ViraFEST assay). ViraFEST enlarged antigen-specific T cell populations with peptide pools and afterwards sequenced TCRs. The source of this sequence is a human donor who had recovered from COVID-19. The sample here was CD4+ T cells from blood, cultured in vitro, taken after SARS-CoV-2 vaccination. V gene TRBV5-6 combines with J gene TRBJ2-5; a possible D gene is TRBD2 (6 bases). This CDR3 is CASSFTPGGKIQETQYF. Here the CDR3 DNA reads TGTGCCAGCAGCTTCACCCCAGGAGGGAAAATTCAAGAGACCCAGTACTTC. Together with reference TRBV5-6 and TRBJ2-5, the CDR3 gives the full variable domain: DAGVTQSPTHLIKTRGQQVTLRCSPKSGHDTVSWYQQALGQGPQFIFQYYEEEERQRGNFPDRFSGHQFPNYSSELNVNALLLGDSALYLCASSFTPGGKIQETQYFGPGTRLLVL.